Listed below are T cell receptor beta chains from one sample, sequenced in a study of T cells expressing NK-cell markers. TCRdb re-called the 5' RACE reads, yielding one record per CDR3 amino acid sequence without DNA. The listing contains roughly 350,000 distinct CDR3 sequences. Source material: blood T cells: a sorted CD56 or NKG2C T cell subset, CD4+ or CD8+ T cells, or bulk PBMC T cells (not recorded which). Source of these receptors: a man between 18 and 69 years old in good health. The CDR3 runs from the conserved cysteine through the conserved F or W.

j_call | v_call | cdr3_aa
TRBJ2-7 | TRBV15 | CATSRVHRSYEQYF
TRBJ1-4 | TRBV5-1 | CASSPSNRGEKLFF
TRBJ2-3 | TRBV7-8 | CASSSLAGGPGGTQYF
TRBJ1-1 | TRBV20-1 | CSARRMGQANTEAFF
TRBJ2-1 | TRBV5-6 | CASSPIVAVDNEQFF
TRBJ2-5 | TRBV13 | CASSSRNGETQYF
TRBJ2-3 | TRBV4-2 | CASSRSRTTGITSTDTQYF
TRBJ2-2 | TRBV12-3/TRBV12-4 | CASSPRGGELFF
TRBJ1-6 | TRBV7-2 | CASSLRGHKNSPLHF
TRBJ2-2 | TRBV5-1 | CASSSMGQNGELFF
TRBJ1-4 | TRBV3-1 | CASSQERQYNEKLFF
TRBJ2-3 | TRBV5-1 | CASTGGGTGDTQYF
TRBJ2-4 | TRBV12-3/TRBV12-4 | CASSYTGGVNIQYF
TRBJ1-4 | TRBV7-8 | CASNRQANEKLFF
TRBJ2-3 | TRBV6-1 | CASRTGTGGSGTQYF
TRBJ2-3 | TRBV18 | CASSPLDRGNTQYF
TRBJ1-2 | TRBV20-1 | CSASGISMGYTF
TRBJ2-5 | TRBV30 | CAWIKGSYQETQYF
TRBJ1-5 | TRBV12-3/TRBV12-4 | CASRSGTGNQPQHF
TRBJ2-7 | TRBV7-9 | CASSLAQPSGGNEQYF
TRBJ2-1 | TRBV6-1 | CASSTRGSGGNEQFF
TRBJ1-2 | TRBV11-2 | CASSLELGTLRYTF
TRBJ2-3 | TRBV5-1 | CASNRENRGTDTQYF
TRBJ2-7 | TRBV9 | CASSVDGGGRNEQYF
TRBJ2-3 | TRBV5-1 | CASSLRLAGGPNTQYF
TRBJ2-7 | TRBV5-5 | CASSPRQGVGYEQYF
TRBJ1-1 | TRBV6-2/TRBV6-3 | CASRVLIQHAEAFF
TRBJ2-5 | TRBV18 | CASSPGTGGETQYF
TRBJ2-7 | TRBV25-1 | CASSESGGAYEQYF
TRBJ2-3 | TRBV24-1 | CATSDSDAHTDTQYF
TRBJ2-4 | TRBV27 | CASSSPIRQGAAKNIQYF
TRBJ2-3 | TRBV6-5 | CASSYVAGGGTQYF
TRBJ2-7 | TRBV5-1 | CASSSQGYVYEQYF
TRBJ2-7 | TRBV6-5 | CASSYSQGIFHEQYF
TRBJ1-2 | TRBV14 | CASSQFNYGYTF
TRBJ2-7 | TRBV7-6 | CASSPGPGIHEQYF
TRBJ2-1 | TRBV20-1 | CSARGMGGNYNEQFF
TRBJ1-1 | TRBV5-1 | CASSPTTGRNTEAFF
TRBJ2-2 | TRBV20-1 | CSAPRGGVTGELFF
TRBJ2-5 | TRBV20-1 | CSARDWGTGSQKDQYF
TRBJ2-2 | TRBV6-1 | CASSGIKNTGELFF
TRBJ2-3 | TRBV29-1 | CSVPSRLIKLESTTDTQYF
TRBJ2-7 | TRBV28 | CASSAGSHEQYF
TRBJ2-4 | TRBV2 | CASRGQGANIQYF
TRBJ1-1 | TRBV2 | CASASRGLNTEAFF
TRBJ1-1 | TRBV7-9 | CASSLGRGKNTEAFF
TRBJ2-3 | TRBV20-1 | CSAKGKNQRGAGLSTDTQYF
TRBJ1-1 | TRBV5-1 | CASSPITGDTEAFF
TRBJ2-5 | TRBV6-1 | CASSRTSGAMAQYF
TRBJ2-7 | TRBV20-1 | CSAVDRGLYEQYF
TRBJ2-7 | TRBV15 | CATSRGGGGREQYF
TRBJ2-5 | TRBV4-1 | CASSQEGRTGKETQYF
TRBJ2-3 | TRBV7-6 | CASSPTSGGTQYF
TRBJ2-2 | TRBV7-6 | CASSTGLAGGTGELFF
TRBJ2-4 | TRBV7-9 | CASSFGQGGNIQYF
TRBJ2-1 | TRBV2 | CASSESGGEQFF
TRBJ1-1 | TRBV6-1 | CASRKTGEKRTEAFF
TRBJ2-6 | TRBV12-3/TRBV12-4 | CASSFTHLPGTDTSGANVLTF
TRBJ2-7 | TRBV13 | CASSSTGQGTNEQYF